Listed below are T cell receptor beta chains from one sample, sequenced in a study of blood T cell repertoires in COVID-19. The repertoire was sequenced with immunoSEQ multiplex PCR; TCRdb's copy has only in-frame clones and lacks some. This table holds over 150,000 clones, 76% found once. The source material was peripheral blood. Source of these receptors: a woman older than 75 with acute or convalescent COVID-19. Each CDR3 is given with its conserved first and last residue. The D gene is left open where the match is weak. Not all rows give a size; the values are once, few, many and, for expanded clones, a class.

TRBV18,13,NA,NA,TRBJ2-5,TGTGCCAGCTCACCAGGGCTTCAAGAGACCCAGTACTTC,CASSPGLQETQYF
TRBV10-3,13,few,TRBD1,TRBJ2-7,TGTGCCATCAGTGGGGGACAGGGCTACGAGCAGTACTTC,CAISGGQGYEQYF
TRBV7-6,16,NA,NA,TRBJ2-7,TGTGCCAGCAGCGGGCAGGTTACGCAAAACCCCTACGAGCAGTACTTC,CASSGQVTQNPYEQYF
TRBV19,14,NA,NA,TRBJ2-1,TGTGCCAGTAGTCCCCGCACAGGGATGAATGAGCAGTTCTTC,CASSPRTGMNEQFF
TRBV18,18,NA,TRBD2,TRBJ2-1,TGTGCCAGCTCACCACCGGGGGTAGCGGGAGGGTCCTACAATGAGCAGTTCTTC,CASSPPGVAGGSYNEQFF
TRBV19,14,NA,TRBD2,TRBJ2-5,TGTGCCAGTGGGGGACTAGCGGGCGAGGAGACCCAGTACTTC,CASGGLAGEETQYF
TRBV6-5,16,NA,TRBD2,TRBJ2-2,TGTGCCAGCAGTTACTCGGGGGGGGTAGGCACCGGGGAGCTGTTTTTT,CASSYSGGVGTGELFF
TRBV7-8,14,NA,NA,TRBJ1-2,TGTGCCAGCAGCTTAGCGCACCAGAACTATGGCTACACCTTC,CASSLAHQNYGYTF
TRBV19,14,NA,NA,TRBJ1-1,TGTGCCAGTAGTATAGTGGGGGGGAACACTGAAGCTTTCTTT,CASSIVGGNTEAFF
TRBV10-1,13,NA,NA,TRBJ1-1,TGCGCCAGCTCCGGGGCCCAGGGGACTGAAGCTTTCTTT,CASSGAQGTEAFF
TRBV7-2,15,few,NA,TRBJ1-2,TGTGCCAGCAGCTTATCGTTAGGGGAGGTATATGGCTACACCTTC,CASSLSLGEVYGYTF
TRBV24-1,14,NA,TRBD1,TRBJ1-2,TGTGCCACCAGTGACAGGACAGGGTCCCGAGGCTACACCTTC,CATSDRTGSRGYTF
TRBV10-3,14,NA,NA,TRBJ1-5,TGTGCCACCAGTCAGGGCACGATCGATCAGCCCCAGCATTTT,CATSQGTIDQPQHF
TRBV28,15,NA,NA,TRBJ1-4,TGTGCCAGCAGTTTGGCCGGACTTTCGAATGAAAAACTGTTTTTT,CASSLAGLSNEKLFF
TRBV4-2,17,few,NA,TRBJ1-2,TGTGCCAGCAGCAAAACGGTTGGCGATATACTAGTGGGTGGCTACACCTTC,CASSKTVGDILVGGYTF
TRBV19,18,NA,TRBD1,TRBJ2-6,TGTGCCAGTAGTATGCTCTCACAGGGGGCTCCTGGGGCCAACGTCCTGACTTTC,CASSMLSQGAPGANVLTF
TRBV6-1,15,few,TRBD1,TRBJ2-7,TGTGCCAGCAGTGATGCCGGGACAGGGGACTACGAGCAGTACTTC,CASSDAGTGDYEQYF
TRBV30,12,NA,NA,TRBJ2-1,TGTGCCTGGAGTGCCTCGTACAATGAGCAGTTCTTC,CAWSASYNEQFF
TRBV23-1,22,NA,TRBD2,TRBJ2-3,TGCGCCAGCAGGAATTCGCCGGACAGGGCGATCCGACTAGCGGGAGATACAGATACGCAGTATTTT,CASRNSPDRAIRLAGDTDTQYF
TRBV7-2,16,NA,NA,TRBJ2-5,TGTGCCAGCAGCACTTCCGGGACTGGGGCCCGAGGGACCCAGTACTTC,CASSTSGTGARGTQYF
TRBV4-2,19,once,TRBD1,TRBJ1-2,TGTGCCAGCAGCCAAGATCTAAGGACCCGGGACAGGGGAATCTATGGCTACACCTTC,CASSQDLRTRDRGIYGYTF
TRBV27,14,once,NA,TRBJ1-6,TGTGCCAGCAGCCAAATGCAGATTAATTCACCCCTCCACTTT,CASSQMQINSPLHF